Detailed here is one TCR beta chain. The ends lost 4 bases at V and 6 bases at J; junction bases unmatched: 13. Germline CDR1 and CDR2: KGHSH and LQKENI. CDR3 size: 16 residues. Measured with immunoSEQ multiplex PCR; TCRdb has only the in-frame clones, and not every one. The table lists 2 million to 2.5 million clones, approximately 96% of them singletons, with around 0.13% in the top ten. This specimen comes from a study of shared clonotypes between healthy human individuals. The sequence was obtained from a man younger than 30 in good health. The sequenced material came from naive CD4+ T cells sorted from blood. Subset here: CD45RA+ positively selected. J is TRBJ2-7 and V is TRBV18; 9 bases map to TRBD1. As DNA, the CDR3 is TGTGCCAGCTCACTGACGTGGGACAGGGATGAGGGCGAGCAGTACTTC. Translated: CASSLTWDRDEGEQYF. Supplemented by reference TRBV18 and TRBJ2-7, the full variable domain reads NAGVMQNPRHLVRRRGQEARLRCSPMKGHSHVYWYRQLPEEGLKFMVYLQKENIIDESGMPKERFSAEFPKEGPSILRIQQVVRGDSAAYFCASSLTWDRDEGEQYFGPGTRLTVT.